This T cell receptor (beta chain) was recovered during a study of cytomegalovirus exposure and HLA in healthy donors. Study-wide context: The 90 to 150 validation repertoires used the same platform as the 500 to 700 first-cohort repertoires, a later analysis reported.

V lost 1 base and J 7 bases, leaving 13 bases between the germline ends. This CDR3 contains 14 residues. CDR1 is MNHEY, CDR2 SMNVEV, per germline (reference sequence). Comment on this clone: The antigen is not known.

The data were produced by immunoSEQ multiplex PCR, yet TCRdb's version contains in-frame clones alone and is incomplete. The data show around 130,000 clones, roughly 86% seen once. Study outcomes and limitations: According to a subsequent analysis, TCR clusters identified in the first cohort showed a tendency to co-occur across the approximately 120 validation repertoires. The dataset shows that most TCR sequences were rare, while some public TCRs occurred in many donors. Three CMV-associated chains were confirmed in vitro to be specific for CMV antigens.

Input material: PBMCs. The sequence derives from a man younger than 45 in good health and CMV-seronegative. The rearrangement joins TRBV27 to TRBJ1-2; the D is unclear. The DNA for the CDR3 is TGTGCCAGCAGTTTATTCGGTAGGGCGGGTGGCTACACCTTC. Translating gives CASSLFGRAGGYTF.